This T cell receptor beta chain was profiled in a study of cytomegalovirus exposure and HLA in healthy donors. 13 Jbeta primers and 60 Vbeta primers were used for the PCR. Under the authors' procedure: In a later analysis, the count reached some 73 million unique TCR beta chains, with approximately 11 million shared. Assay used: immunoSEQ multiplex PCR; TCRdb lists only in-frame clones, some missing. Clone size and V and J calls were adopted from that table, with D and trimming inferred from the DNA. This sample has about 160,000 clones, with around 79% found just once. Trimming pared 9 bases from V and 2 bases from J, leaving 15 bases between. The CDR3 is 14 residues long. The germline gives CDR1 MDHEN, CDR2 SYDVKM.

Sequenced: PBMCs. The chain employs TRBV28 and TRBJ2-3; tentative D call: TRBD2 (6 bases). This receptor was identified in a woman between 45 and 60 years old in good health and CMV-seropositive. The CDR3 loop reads CASIGGTLTDTQYF. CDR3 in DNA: TGTGCCAGTATTGGGGGGACTCTCACAGATACGCAGTATTTT.